This T cell receptor (beta chain) originates from a study of blood T cell repertoires in COVID-19. TCRdb's copy holds only in-frame clones and misses some; the assay was immunoSEQ multiplex PCR. The sample records 150,000 or so clones, approximately 87% being singletons. Everyone who took part was about 18 to 90 years old, and they came from about 25 US areas. The ends were cut back, 8 bases at V and 5 bases at J, with 15 bases in the middle. CDR3 length: 13 amino acids. Germline loops: CDR1 SNHLY, CDR2 FYNNEI. The sequenced sample consisted of PBMCs or T cells enriched from blood (not recorded which). The chain links TRBV2 to TRBJ1-1; D is possibly TRBD1 (5 bases). This TCR came from a woman aged 45-59 years who had recovered from COVID-19. CDR3 sequence reads: CASVGGGWTEAFF. As DNA, the CDR3 is TGTGCCAGCGTGGGGGGGGGATGGACTGAAGCTTTCTTT.